This T cell receptor beta chain derives from a study of blood T cell repertoires in COVID-19. Overall study context: Sources were T cells, B-cell-depleted T cells, or PBMCs; the material itself was cDNA or gDNA.

Germline V gives CDR1 LNHNV, CDR2 YYDKDF (reference sequence). This CDR3 has 17 amino acids. Trimming took 0 bases from V and 0 from J, leaving 15 bases between them. Source study methods: Estimation of nucleated cell counts was performed using reference gene primer amplification. Generated by immunoSEQ multiplex PCR, the TCRdb table keeps only in-frame clones and is missing some. D and trimming were read from the DNA, whereas the V and J calls and clone size are those reported in that table. The repertoire holds about 250,000 clones, with about four fifths as singletons. The source material was peripheral blood. The V gene is TRBV15, the J gene TRBJ2-7, with D possibly TRBD2 on 5 matching bases. The origin of this receptor is an older man with acute or convalescent COVID-19. This CDR3 is CATSRDLKRLSSYEQYF. CDR3 sequence (DNA): TGTGCCACCAGCAGAGATCTAAAGCGGTTAAGCTCCTACGAGCAGTACTTC.